Listed below are T cell receptor beta chains from one sample, sequenced in a study of CD8 T cells in Susac syndrome. TCRdb redid the calling of the immunoSEQ multiplex PCR reads with MiXCR, one entry per CDR3 protein. Here the sample spans some 140,000 distinct CDR3 sequences, 91% being singletons. The sample consisted of CD8+ T cells from PBMCs. The origin of the receptors is a human donor with multiple sclerosis. The CDR3 runs from the conserved cysteine through the conserved F or W. A D gene is named only where the DNA matches it firmly. Rows may omit the clone size; those that give it use once, few, many or a size class.

d_call,v_call,j_call,clone_size,cdr3_aa,cdr3_nt
-,TRBV6-2/TRBV6-3,TRBJ1-1,-,CASRSALNTEAFF,TGTGCCAGCAGATCCGCTTTGAACACTGAAGCTTTCTTT
TRBD1,TRBV30,TRBJ1-2,-,CAWSPPDRGGGWHYGYTF,TGTGCCTGGAGTCCCCCCGACAGGGGGGGCGGATGGCACTATGGCTACACCTTC
TRBD1,TRBV28,TRBJ1-2,-,CASSLLATGKYGYTF,TGTGCCAGCAGTTTATTGGCGACAGGGAAATATGGCTACACCTTC
-,TRBV6-1,TRBJ2-1,-,CASRQIVGPSGEQFF,TGTGCCAGCAGACAAATTGTGGGGCCTAGTGGTGAGCAGTTCTTC
-,TRBV27,TRBJ2-5,-,CASSLNPSGETQYF,TGTGCCAGCAGTCTCAATCCATCCGGGGAGACCCAGTACTTC
TRBD2,TRBV6-5,TRBJ2-7,-,CASSYAGGPYEQYF,TGTGCCAGCAGTTACGCGGGAGGGCCCTACGAGCAGTACTTC
-,TRBV5-1,TRBJ1-1,-,CASSLAVVAEEAFF,TGCGCCAGCAGCTTGGCCGTCGTCGCGGAGGAAGCTTTCTTT
TRBD2,TRBV3-1,TRBJ2-2,-,CASSQDSLWVAGNTGELFF,TGTGCCAGCAGCCAAGATTCGTTGTGGGTAGCGGGGAACACCGGGGAGCTGTTTTTT
-,TRBV4-1,TRBJ2-1,once,CASRTGTAIYNEQFF,TGCGCCAGCAGAACCGGGACGGCAATATACAATGAGCAGTTCTTC
TRBD2,TRBV4-1,TRBJ2-5,-,CASSRTAGLAGETQYF,TGCGCCAGCAGCCGGACGGCGGGACTAGCGGGGGAGACCCAGTACTTC
TRBD2,TRBV3-1,TRBJ2-1,-,CASSLSGVGEQFF,TGTGCCAGCAGCCTTAGCGGGGTTGGTGAGCAGTTCTTC
-,TRBV20-1,TRBJ1-2,-,CSARDPGNLDGYTF,TGCAGTGCTAGAGATCCTGGGAATTTGGATGGCTACACCTTC
-,TRBV12-3/TRBV12-4,TRBJ2-5,-,CASTSLYQETQYF,TGTGCCAGCACTAGCCTCTACCAAGAGACCCAGTACTTC
-,TRBV5-1,TRBJ2-1,-,CASWNREAYNEQFF,TGCGCCAGCTGGAACAGGGAGGCTTACAATGAGCAGTTCTTC
-,TRBV7-8,TRBJ1-1,-,CASSLGGSIEAFF,TGTGCCAGCAGCCTCGGAGGCTCCATTGAAGCTTTCTTT
-,TRBV6-5,TRBJ2-7,-,CASSYMGREQYF,TGTGCCAGCAGTTACATGGGTCGCGAGCAGTACTTC
TRBD1,TRBV28,TRBJ2-7,-,CASRTLDRSYYEQYF,TGTGCCAGCAGGACCTTGGACAGGTCCTACTACGAGCAGTACTTC
-,TRBV13,TRBJ2-1,-,CASSFLGPDEQFF,TGTGCCAGCAGCTTCTTGGGGCCGGATGAGCAGTTCTTC
-,TRBV29-1,TRBJ2-1,-,CSVPPTSFSYNEQFF,TGCAGCGTCCCCCCCACTAGCTTCTCCTACAATGAGCAGTTCTTC
-,TRBV5-1,TRBJ1-1,-,CASRPRDMNTEAFF,TGCGCCAGCAGACCTCGGGACATGAACACTGAAGCTTTCTTT
TRBD2,TRBV28,TRBJ2-1,-,CASSLSLAGGVLSYNEQFF,TGTGCCAGCAGTTTATCCCTAGCGGGAGGGGTCCTATCCTACAATGAGCAGTTCTTC
-,TRBV5-1,TRBJ2-3,-,CASSLAGSAGGSDTQYF,TGCGCCAGCAGCTTGGCCGGCTCTGCCGGAGGGTCAGATACGCAGTATTTT
-,TRBV30,TRBJ1-1,-,CAWGVGTEAFF,TGTGCCTGGGGAGTGGGCACTGAAGCTTTCTTT
-,TRBV12-3/TRBV12-4,TRBJ1-4,-,CASSDTGHGLFF,TGTGCCAGCAGTGACACAGGTCACGGACTGTTTTTT
-,TRBV4-3,TRBJ2-1,-,CASSQDLYSSYNEQFF,TGCGCCAGCAGCCAAGATTTATATAGCTCCTACAATGAGCAGTTCTTC
TRBD2,TRBV27,TRBJ2-7,-,CASSLITGGRSYEQYF,TGTGCCAGCAGTTTAATAACGGGCGGGAGATCCTACGAGCAGTACTTC
-,TRBV19,TRBJ2-2,-,CASSAQEVTGELFF,TGTGCCAGTAGTGCTCAGGAGGTGACCGGGGAGCTGTTTTTT
-,TRBV4-3,TRBJ1-1,-,CASSQGYGQMNTEAFF,TGCGCCAGCAGCCAAGGGTACGGACAGATGAACACTGAAGCTTTCTTT
-,TRBV29-1,TRBJ2-7,-,CSVEAGDPNGAAYEQYF,TGCAGCGTTGAGGCAGGGGACCCTAACGGAGCAGCGTACGAGCAGTACTTC
TRBD2,TRBV6-2/TRBV6-3,TRBJ2-7,-,CASSYGLELYEQYF,TGTGCCAGCAGTTACGGACTAGAACTGTACGAGCAGTACTTC
-,TRBV5-6,TRBJ2-7,-,CASSLTVMSTYEQYF,TGTGCCAGCAGCTTGACGGTCATGTCCACCTACGAGCAGTACTTC
TRBD2,TRBV24-1,TRBJ2-4,few,CATSDWRGGENIQYF,TGTGCCACCAGTGATTGGCGGGGGGGAGAAAACATTCAGTACTTC
-,TRBV10-3,TRBJ2-1,few,CAISESVASSYNEQFF,TGTGCCATCAGTGAGTCTGTAGCGAGCTCCTACAATGAGCAGTTCTTC
-,TRBV10-3,TRBJ2-1,-,CAISGTYNEQFF,TGTGCCATCAGCGGGACATACAATGAGCAGTTCTTC
-,TRBV7-2,TRBJ2-3,-,CASSPSADTQYF,TGTGCCAGCAGCCCTAGCGCAGATACGCAGTATTTT
-,TRBV28,TRBJ2-1,-,CASTLGSEQFF,TGTGCCAGCACCCTAGGGAGTGAGCAGTTCTTC
-,TRBV7-2,TRBJ2-1,-,CASSPGFGPGEQFF,TGTGCCAGCAGCCCCGGCTTTGGGCCAGGGGAGCAGTTCTTC
-,TRBV28,TRBJ1-5,-,CASSFRAILRGNQPQHF,TGTGCCAGCAGTTTTCGGGCCATACTTCGCGGCAATCAGCCCCAGCATTTT
TRBD1,TRBV2,TRBJ2-5,-,CASSAGGETQYF,TGTGCCAGCAGTGCAGGGGGAGAGACCCAGTACTTC
TRBD2,TRBV4-2,TRBJ2-1,-,CASSPRLAGVNEQFF,TGTGCCAGCAGCCCCCGACTAGCGGGAGTTAATGAGCAGTTCTTC